Following are 27 T cell receptor beta chains from one sample sequenced in a study of cytotoxic CD8 clonotypes in ibrutinib-treated CLL. Repertoires were generated with immunoSEQ multiplex PCR, while TCRdb's copy carries only in-frame clones and drops some. The profile covers fewer than 400,000 clones, with roughly 70% appearing a single time and around 6.3% taken by the ten largest. Specimen: PBMCs, collected after 36 months of ibrutinib treatment. The receptors shown here come from a human donor with chronic lymphocytic leukemia.

The rearrangement uses TRBV6-5 and TRBJ1-2; 8 nucleotides agree with TRBD1. Germline V lookup: CDR1 MNHEY, CDR2 SVGAGI. The V segment lost 6 bases and the J segment 2 bases; nucleotides outside the gene matches: 8. The CDR3 sequence is 15 residues long. Here the CDR3 DNA reads TGTGCCAGCAGGACTCAGGGGGCGGCCAACTATGGCTACACCTTC. This encodes CASRTQGAANYGYTF.

V usage is TRBV7-8 and J usage is TRBJ1-4, with 8 bases lining up with TRBD1. The CDR3 length is 16 residues. J was trimmed by 5 bases and V by 5 bases; bases with no gene match: 10. Germline CDR1 is SGHVS and CDR2 is FQNEAQ. CDR3 in DNA: TGTGCCAGCAGCCCCACAAGGGACAGGAGGAATGAAAAACTGTTTTTT. It codes for CASSPTRDRRNEKLFF.

This clone was counted between two and nine times. Other DNA sequences within the sample encode an identical CDR3. This chain connects TRBV18 to TRBJ2-7, with 9 bases aligning to TRBD1. V shed 3 bases and J 5 bases; nucleotides not matched to a gene: 2. In germline, CDR1 is KGHSH, CDR2 LQKENI. The CDR3 is made up of 13 amino acids. Here the CDR3 DNA reads TGTGCCAGCTCACCGAGACAGGGGGACGAGCAGTACTTC. Amino acids: CASSPRQGDEQYF.

This clone showed up just once. V gene TRBV19 combines with J gene TRBJ1-5, with TRBD1 identical over 10 bases. Germline CDR1 and CDR2: LNHDA and SQIVND (reference sequence). This CDR3 is 19 amino acids long. V shed 7 bases and J 3 bases; nucleotides not matched to a gene: 18. CDR3 sequence (DNA): TGTGCCAGTACCGACGGAGGGGGACAGGGGCCTTCTCTCAATCAGCCCCAGCATTTT. Its translation: CASTDGGGQGPSLNQPQHF.

In this sample, this clone turned up a few times. The chain is built from TRBV9 and TRBJ1-2; a weak D match, TRBD1 (5 bases). Trimming removed 9 bases at V and 6 bases at J, with 15 bases between. The CDR3 contains 12 residues. Germline CDR1 and CDR2: SGDLS and YYNGEE. In DNA, the CDR3 is TGTGCCACCGCAGCCGGGGCTGATGGCTACACCTTC. This codes for CATAAGADGYTF.

The rearrangement links TRBV11-2 to TRBJ2-7, with D possibly TRBD2 on 6 matching bases. The V gene lost 0 bases and the J gene lost 0 bases, with 9 bases spanning the gap. The CDR3 contains 15 residues. Germline V CDR1 and CDR2: SGHAT, FQNNGV. The CDR3 DNA follows: TGTGCCAGCAGCTTAGACTGGGACTTCTCCTACGAGCAGTACTTC. Its protein product is CASSLDWDFSYEQYF.

The rearrangement joins TRBV7-2 to TRBJ2-5; 8 bases are a match to TRBD2. The CDR3 extends over 14 amino acids. Germline assignment: CDR1 SGHTA and CDR2 FQGNSA. J gave up 5 bases and V 5 bases, and 7 bases lay outside the gene matches. The DNA for the CDR3 is TGTGCCAGCAGCGCAGAGCGGGGGTTCGAGACCCAGTACTTC. The encoded protein is CASSAERGFETQYF.

The chain carries TRBV25-1 and TRBJ2-2, with D possibly TRBD1 on 6 matching bases. V lost 5 bases and J lost 7, with 11 bases in between. The CDR3 spans 13 residues. Germline CDR1 is MGHDK and CDR2 is SYGVNS. The DNA for the CDR3 is TGTGCCAGCAGTCCAGGGGTACACGGGGAGCTGTTTTTT. Amino acid sequence: CASSPGVHGELFF.

This rearrangement joins TRBV28 to TRBJ1-4; perhaps TRBD1 as D (5 bases). The CDR3 runs 13 residues. Germline V gives CDR1 MDHEN, CDR2 SYDVKM. Trimming pared 3 bases from V and 7 bases from J, leaving 9 bases between. The CDR3 bases are TGTGCCAGCAGTTTCAGGGTGGTTGAAAAACTGTTTTTT. It translates to CASSFRVVEKLFF.

V is TRBV2 and J is TRBJ2-3; D perhaps matches TRBD2 (5 bases). V was clipped by 1 base and J by 2 bases, with 13 bases between them. The CDR3 is 16 residues long. CDR1 SNHLY and CDR2 FYNNEI come from the germline V gene. CDR3 DNA: TGTGCCAGCAGTGAAGAGGTTACGGGGATCACAGATACGCAGTATTTT. As protein: CASSEEVTGITDTQYF.

This clone was picked up a small number of times. The rearrangement joins TRBV12-5 to TRBJ1-2; D is perhaps TRBD1 (5 bases). The CDR3 contains 12 residues. CDR1 is LGHNT, CDR2 FRNRAP, per germline. Trimming took off 7 bases at V and 5 bases at J, with 11 bases between the two ends. The CDR3 region is CASDGGWYGYTF. CDR3 nucleotides: TGTGCTAGTGACGGGGGTTGGTATGGCTACACCTTC. Based on the CDR3 plus reference TRBV12-5 and TRBJ1-2, the full variable domain is DARVTQTPRHKVTEMGQEVTMRCQPILGHNTVFWYRQTMMQGLELLAYFRNRAPLDDSGMPKDRFSAEMPDATLATLKIQPSEPRDSAVYFCASDGGWYGYTFGSGTRLTVV.

The chain employs TRBV5-1 and TRBJ2-3, with 14 nucleotides matching TRBD2. Germline trimming cut 4 bases from V and 3 bases from J; bases unmatched to any gene: 4. The CDR3 loop spans 16 amino acids. Germline V gives CDR1 SGHRS, CDR2 YFSETQ. CDR3 sequence: CASSGRTSGGTDTQYF. CDR3 nucleotide sequence: TGCGCCAGCAGCGGAAGGACTAGCGGGGGGACAGATACGCAGTATTTT.

The chain links TRBV5-1 to TRBJ2-7; D gene unclear. From germline, CDR1 is SGHRS and CDR2 YFSETQ. V lost 0 bases and J 2 bases, leaving 6 bases between the germline ends. The CDR3 runs 13 residues. CDR3 amino acids: CASSLASTYEQYF. The CDR3 bases are TGCGCCAGCAGCTTGGCAAGCACCTACGAGCAGTACTTC. Based on the CDR3 plus reference TRBV5-1 and TRBJ2-7, the full variable domain is KAGVTQTPRYLIKTRGQQVTLSCSPISGHRSVSWYQQTPGQGLQFLFEYFSETQRNKGNFPGRFSGRQFSNSRSEMNVSTLELGDSALYLCASSLASTYEQYFGPGTRLTVT.

This clone was picked up one time. The gene calls are TRBV7-2 and TRBJ2-7; TRBD2 might be the D (5 bases). The V gene lost 4 bases and the J gene lost 0 bases, with 10 bases spanning the gap. CDR3 length: 14 residues. CDR1 and CDR2 from the germline V gene are SGHTA and FQGNSA. The CDR3 spells CASSYRGASYEQYF. The CDR3 DNA sequence: TGTGCCAGCAGCTACCGGGGAGCCTCCTACGAGCAGTACTTC.

The chain combines TRBV4-1 with TRBJ1-1, with D possibly TRBD1 on 6 matching bases. Germline V gene data show CDR1 as MGHRA and CDR2 as YSYEKL. V was shortened by 4 bases and J by 0 bases, with 12 bases between the two germline ends. CDR3 length: 15 amino acids. As DNA, the CDR3 is TGCGCCAGCAGCCCTGGACAGCTCTTGAACACTGAAGCTTTCTTT. It specifies CASSPGQLLNTEAFF.

The rearrangement uses TRBV6-6 and TRBJ2-7, with 8 bases aligning to TRBD1. The CDR3 covers 16 residues. Germline assignment: CDR1 MNHNY and CDR2 SVGAGI (reference sequence). J was trimmed by 4 bases and V by 5 bases; bases with no gene match: 13. The CDR3 DNA reads TGTGCCAGCAGTAACCTCAGGGGGCTCAAACTATACGAGCAGTACTTC. Protein: CASSNLRGLKLYEQYF.

The chain joins TRBV11-2 to TRBJ1-2; 10 bases are a match to TRBD1. J was trimmed by 9 bases and V by 5 bases; bases with no gene match: 18. The CDR3 consists of 17 residues. The germline CDR1 and CDR2 sequences are SGHAT and FQNNGV. In DNA, the CDR3 is TGTGCCAGCAGCCCCCGGGACAGGGGACGTTCCTATGAAAGCTACACCTTC. Protein: CASSPRDRGRSYESYTF.

This clone has a handful of counts. This chain uses TRBV19 with TRBJ1-4; tentatively, D is TRBD1 (6 bases). Germline values: CDR1 LNHDA, CDR2 SQIVND (reference sequence). The CDR3 has 14 amino acids. V lost 10 bases and J 5 bases, leaving 17 bases between the germline ends. The CDR3 sequence is CATKAGHSNEKLFF. Written as DNA, the CDR3 is TGTGCCACAAAGGCGGGACACAGCAATGAAAAACTGTTTTTT.

The V call is TRBV7-2, the J call TRBJ1-4; the match to TRBD1 covers 11 bases. V lost 4 bases and J lost 0; bases outside the gene matches: 4. Germline CDR1 and CDR2: SGHTA and FQGNSA. CDR3 size: 17 residues. The CDR3 DNA follows: TGTGCCAGCAGCTCAGGACAGGGGGCGGCAACTAATGAAAAACTGTTTTTT. Translating gives CASSSGQGAATNEKLFF.

This clone was seen a few times. The chain employs TRBV7-9 and TRBJ1-1; no firm D call. Germline CDR1 is SEHNR and CDR2 is FQNEAQ (reference sequence). V lost 1 base, J lost 11 bases, and 14 bases lay in between. This CDR3 region has 13 residues. CDR3: CASSLGWGDVAFF. The CDR3 region has the DNA TGTGCCAGCAGCTTAGGATGGGGAGACGTCGCTTTCTTT.

The CDR3 reads CASGVYPSSYNEQFF. In nucleotides, the CDR3 is TGTGCCAGCGGGGTCTATCCGAGCTCCTACAATGAGCAGTTCTTC. V gene TRBV6-1 combines with J gene TRBJ2-1; D ambiguous. Germline V gene sequence: CDR1 MNHNS, CDR2 SASEGT. V was shortened by 8 bases and J by 0 bases, with 14 bases between the two germline ends. The CDR3 runs to 15 residues.

CDR3 nucleotide sequence: TGCGCCAGCAGCTTGGAAGGTACGCAGTATTTT. Amino acids: CASSLEGTQYF. The chain joins TRBV5-1 to TRBJ2-3; unclear D gene. This CDR3 spans 11 amino acids. Deletions cut 0 bases from V and 8 bases from J, with 4 bases between. Looked up from germline, CDR1 is SGHRS and CDR2 is YFSETQ.

This clone appeared once. This chain links TRBV28 with TRBJ2-3; TRBD1 might be the D (6 bases). V lost 2 bases and J 2 bases, leaving 20 bases between the germline ends. Germline V gene lookup returns CDR1 MDHEN and CDR2 SYDVKM. The CDR3 extends over 18 amino acids. CDR3 in DNA: TGTGCCAGCAGTTTAAGGGGGAGCTTAACACTGTTCACAGATACGCAGTATTTT. Its protein is CASSLRGSLTLFTDTQYF.

V and J are TRBV27 and TRBJ1-1, with a possible D match to TRBD1 (5 bases). CDR3 length equals 15 residues. V was cut by 0 bases and J by 0 bases, with 8 bases left in between. CDR1 is MNHEY and CDR2 is SMNVEV in the germline V gene (reference sequence). The CDR3 sequence: CASSLSAGMNTEAFF. The DNA of the CDR3 is TGTGCCAGCAGTTTATCGGCAGGGATGAACACTGAAGCTTTCTTT.

This clone came up once. The chain has TRBV14 and TRBJ1-2; D is unclear. The CDR3 totals 14 residues. Germline V CDR1 and CDR2: SGHDN, FVKESK. V lost 1 base and J 3 bases, leaving 9 bases between the germline ends. The CDR3 DNA reads as TGTGCCAGCAGCCAAGTGGCGGGAGACTATGGCTACACCTTC. This gives the protein CASSQVAGDYGYTF.

This clone has a handful of counts. The chain employs TRBV7-6 and TRBJ1-6; a possible D gene is TRBD1 (6 bases). Germline-derived CDR1 and CDR2 are SGHVS and FNYEAQ. The CDR3 sequence is 15 residues long. V lost 2 bases and J 6 bases, leaving 11 bases between the germline ends. This CDR3 reads CASSLPQGINSPLHF. CDR3 sequence (DNA): TGTGCCAGCAGCTTACCCCAGGGGATTAATTCACCCCTCCACTTT.

This clone was seen once. The J gene is TRBJ2-7, the V gene TRBV4-1, with D perhaps TRBD2 (6 bases). CDR3 length equals 18 residues. Looked up from germline, CDR1 is MGHRA and CDR2 is YSYEKL. Trimming removed 0 bases at V and 3 bases at J, with 21 bases between. CDR3 residues: CASSQEARLRRAGYEQYF. The CDR3 region has the DNA TGCGCCAGCAGCCAAGAGGCAAGACTTAGGAGGGCGGGCTACGAGCAGTACTTC.